The present T cell receptor beta chain was sequenced within a study of beta chain features in type 1 diabetes. In the study overall: Healthy donors and patients had similar age, gender and cell yields. Findings and limits, study-wide: High TCR expression in some cells could lead to their over-representation in cDNA sequencing. The study found moderately but significantly shorter TCRB CDR3s in all four CD4+ subsets of Type 1 diabetes patients. VDJ junctions in type 1 diabetes patients carried more deletions and fewer insertions.

TCRB transcripts that were expressed got sequenced, as all of the isolated RNA had been reverse transcribed. Clones were read by immunoSEQ multiplex PCR, and TCRdb kept only the in-frame ones, dropping some. The repertoire consists of over 120,000 clones, with approximately 13% occurring once and the leading ten covering under 1.5%. This clone has just a few counts. Its target is unknown. CDR1 is SNHLY and CDR2 is FYNNEI in the germline V gene. The CDR3 extends over 14 amino acids. The V end lost 6 bases, the J end lost 0 bases, and 9 bases lay between the germline ends. The source of this sequence is a man younger than 35 with type 1 diabetes. The material sequenced was central memory CD4+ T cells from blood. This chain connects TRBV2 to TRBJ1-3; TRBD1 might be the D (6 bases). Here the CDR3 reads CASRGQGSGNTIYF. The CDR3 DNA follows: TGTGCCAGCAGGGGACAAGGCTCTGGAAACACCATATATTTT.